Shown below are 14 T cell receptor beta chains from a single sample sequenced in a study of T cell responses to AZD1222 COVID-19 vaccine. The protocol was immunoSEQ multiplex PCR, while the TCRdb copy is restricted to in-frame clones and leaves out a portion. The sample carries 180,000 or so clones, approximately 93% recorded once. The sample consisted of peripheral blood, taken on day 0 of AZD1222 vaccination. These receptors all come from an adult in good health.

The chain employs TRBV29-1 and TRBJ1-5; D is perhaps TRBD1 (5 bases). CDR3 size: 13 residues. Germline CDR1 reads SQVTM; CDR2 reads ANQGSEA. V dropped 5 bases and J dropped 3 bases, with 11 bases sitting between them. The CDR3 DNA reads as TGCAGCGTTATGGGGCAGCCCAATCAGCCCCAGCATTTT. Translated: CSVMGQPNQPQHF.

The chain's CDR3 is CATSDLVREVMNTEAFF. CDR3 nucleotide sequence: TGTGCCACCAGTGATTTGGTCAGGGAGGTTATGAACACTGAAGCTTTCTTT. The chain carries TRBV24-1 and TRBJ1-1, with a possible D match to TRBD1 (5 bases). V lost 0 bases to trimming and J lost 0 bases, with 13 bases between them. The germline gives CDR1 KGHDR, CDR2 SFDVKD. The CDR3 extends over 17 amino acids.

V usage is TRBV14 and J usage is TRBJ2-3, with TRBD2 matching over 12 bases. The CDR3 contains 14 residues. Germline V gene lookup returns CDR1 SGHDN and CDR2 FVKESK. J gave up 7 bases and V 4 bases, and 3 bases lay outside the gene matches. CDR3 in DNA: TGTGCCAGCAGCCGACTAGCGGGAGAGTATACGCAGTATTTT. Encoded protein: CASSRLAGEYTQYF.

CDR3 protein: CASSHRARGRLGEKLFF. The CDR3 region has the DNA TGTGCCAGCAGCCATCGAGCCAGGGGCCGTCTTGGTGAAAAACTGTTTTTT. The rearrangement uses TRBV3-1 (or the pseudogene TRBV3-2) and TRBJ1-4; the D gene is possibly TRBD1 (6 bases). Germline lookup yields CDR1 LGHDT and CDR2 YNNKEL (reference sequence). This CDR3 has 17 amino acids. V dropped 3 bases and J dropped 7 bases, with 21 bases sitting between them.

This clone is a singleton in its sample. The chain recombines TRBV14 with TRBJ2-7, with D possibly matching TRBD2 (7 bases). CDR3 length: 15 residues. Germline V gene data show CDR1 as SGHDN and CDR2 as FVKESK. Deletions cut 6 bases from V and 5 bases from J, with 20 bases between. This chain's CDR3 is CASSPQGRGVNEQYF. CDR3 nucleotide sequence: TGTGCCAGCAGTCCTCAGGGGAGGGGGGTCAACGAGCAGTACTTC.

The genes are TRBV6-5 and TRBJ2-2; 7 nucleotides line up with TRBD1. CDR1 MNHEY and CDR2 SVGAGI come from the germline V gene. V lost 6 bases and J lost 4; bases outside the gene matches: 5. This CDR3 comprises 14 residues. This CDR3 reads CASRGQPATGELFF. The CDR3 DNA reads TGTGCCAGCAGGGGACAGCCGGCCACCGGGGAGCTGTTTTTT.

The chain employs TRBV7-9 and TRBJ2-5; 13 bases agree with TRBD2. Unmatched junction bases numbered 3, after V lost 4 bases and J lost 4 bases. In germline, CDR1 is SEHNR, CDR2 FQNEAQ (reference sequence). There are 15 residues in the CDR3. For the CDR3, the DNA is TGTGCCAGCAGCTCCCGGACTAGCGGGAGAGAGACCCAGTACTTC. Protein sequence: CASSSRTSGRETQYF.

The CDR3 nucleotides read TGTGCCAGCAGCCAAGCCGGCGACCGGGGAGATGGCTACACCTTC. This translates into CASSQAGDRGDGYTF. The chain carries TRBV3-1 (or the pseudogene TRBV3-2) and TRBJ1-2; D gene ambiguous. Germline-derived CDR1 and CDR2 are LGHDT and YNNKEL (reference sequence). This CDR3 has 15 residues. V gave up 1 base and J gave up 6 bases, with 15 bases separating them.

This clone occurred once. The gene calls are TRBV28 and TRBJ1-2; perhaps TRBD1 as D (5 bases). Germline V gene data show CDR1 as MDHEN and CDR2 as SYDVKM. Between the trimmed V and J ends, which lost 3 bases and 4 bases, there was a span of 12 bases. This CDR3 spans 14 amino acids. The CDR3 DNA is TGTGCCAGCAGTTTTGGGGGGGGAGCCTATGGCTACACCTTC. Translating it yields CASSFGGGAYGYTF.

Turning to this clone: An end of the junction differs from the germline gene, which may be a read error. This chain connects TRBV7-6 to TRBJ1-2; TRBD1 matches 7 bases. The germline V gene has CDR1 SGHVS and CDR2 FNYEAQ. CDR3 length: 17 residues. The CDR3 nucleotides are TGTGCCAGCAGCTTAGAAAAGGGGGCGCACCCTAATTATGGCTACACCTTC. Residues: CASSLEKGAHPNYGYTF.

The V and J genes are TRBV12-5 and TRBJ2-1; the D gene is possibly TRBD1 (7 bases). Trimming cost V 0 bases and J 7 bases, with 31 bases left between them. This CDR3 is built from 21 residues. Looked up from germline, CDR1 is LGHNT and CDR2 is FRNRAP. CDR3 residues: CASGLVLSFLAKEDRANEQFF. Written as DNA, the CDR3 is TGTGCTAGTGGTTTGGTACTCTCCTTCCTAGCGAAAGAAGACAGGGCGAATGAGCAGTTCTTC. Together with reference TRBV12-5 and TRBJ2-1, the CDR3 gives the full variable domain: DARVTQTPRHKVTEMGQEVTMRCQPILGHNTVFWYRQTMMQGLELLAYFRNRAPLDDSGMPKDRFSAEMPDATLATLKIQPSEPRDSAVYFCASGLVLSFLAKEDRANEQFFGPGTRLTVL.

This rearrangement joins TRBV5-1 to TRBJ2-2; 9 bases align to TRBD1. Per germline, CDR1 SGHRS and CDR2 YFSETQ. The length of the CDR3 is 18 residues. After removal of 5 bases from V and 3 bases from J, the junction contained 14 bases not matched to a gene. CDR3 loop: CASSFPRGQGIYTGELFF. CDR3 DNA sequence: TGCGCCAGCAGTTTTCCCCGGGGACAGGGTATTTACACCGGGGAGCTGTTTTTT.

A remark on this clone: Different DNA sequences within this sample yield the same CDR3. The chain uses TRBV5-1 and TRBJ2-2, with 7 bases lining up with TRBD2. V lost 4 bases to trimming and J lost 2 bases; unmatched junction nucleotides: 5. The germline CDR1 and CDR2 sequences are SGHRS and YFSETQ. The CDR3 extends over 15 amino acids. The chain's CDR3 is CASSRGGANTGELFF. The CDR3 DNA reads TGCGCCAGCAGCAGGGGAGGGGCAAACACCGGGGAGCTGTTTTTT.

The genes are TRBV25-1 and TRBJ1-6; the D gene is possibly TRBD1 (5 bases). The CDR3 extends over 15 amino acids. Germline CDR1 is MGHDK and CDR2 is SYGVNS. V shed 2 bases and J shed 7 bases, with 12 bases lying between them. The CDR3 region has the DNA TGTGCCAGCAGTGAAATGGGACGGGCAAATTCACCCCTCCACTTT. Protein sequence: CASSEMGRANSPLHF. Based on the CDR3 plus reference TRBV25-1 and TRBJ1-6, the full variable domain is EADIYQTPRYLVIGTGKKITLECSQTMGHDKMYWYQQDPGMELHLIHYSYGVNSTEKGDLSSESTVSRIRTEHFPLTLESARPSHTSQYLCASSEMGRANSPLHFGNGTRLTVT.